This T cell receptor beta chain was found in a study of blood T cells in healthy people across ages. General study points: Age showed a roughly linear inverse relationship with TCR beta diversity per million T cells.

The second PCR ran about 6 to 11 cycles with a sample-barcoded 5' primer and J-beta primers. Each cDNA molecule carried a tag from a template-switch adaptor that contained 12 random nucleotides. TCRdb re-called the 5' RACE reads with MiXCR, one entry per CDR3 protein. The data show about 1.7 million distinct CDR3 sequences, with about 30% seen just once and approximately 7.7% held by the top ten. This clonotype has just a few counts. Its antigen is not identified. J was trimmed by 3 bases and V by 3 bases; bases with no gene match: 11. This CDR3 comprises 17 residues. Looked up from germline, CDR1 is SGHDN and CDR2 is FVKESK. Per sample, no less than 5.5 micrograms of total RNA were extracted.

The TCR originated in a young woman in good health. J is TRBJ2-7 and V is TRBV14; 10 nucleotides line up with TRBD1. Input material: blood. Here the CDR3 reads CASSQGQGFPFVYEQYF. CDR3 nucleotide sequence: TGTGCCAGCAGCCAGGGACAGGGGTTTCCCTTCGTCTACGAGCAGTACTTC.